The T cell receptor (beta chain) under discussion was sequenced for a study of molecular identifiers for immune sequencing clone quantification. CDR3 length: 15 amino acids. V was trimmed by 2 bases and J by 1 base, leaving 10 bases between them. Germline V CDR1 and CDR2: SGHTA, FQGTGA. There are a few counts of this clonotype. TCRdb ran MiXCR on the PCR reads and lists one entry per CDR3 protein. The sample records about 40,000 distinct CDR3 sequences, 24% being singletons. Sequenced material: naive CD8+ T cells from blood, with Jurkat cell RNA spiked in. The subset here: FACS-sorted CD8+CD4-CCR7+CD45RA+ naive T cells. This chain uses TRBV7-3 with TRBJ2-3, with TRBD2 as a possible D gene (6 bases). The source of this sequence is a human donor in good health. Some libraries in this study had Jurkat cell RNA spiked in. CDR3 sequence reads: CASSLLATRTDTQYF. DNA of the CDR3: TGTGCCAGCAGCTTACTAGCGACACGCACAGATACGCAGTATTTT.